Listed below are T cell receptor beta chains from one sample, sequenced in a study of T cell changes during pregnancy in multiple sclerosis. Sequencing used immunoSEQ multiplex PCR; TCRdb keeps in-frame clones, though not all of them. The table lists 34,000 or so clones, around nine tenths of them singletons. The input for sequencing was CD8+ T cells from peripheral blood mononuclear cells, taken before pregnancy. Receptor source: a female donor with multiple sclerosis, enrolled in a pregnancy study. CDR3s include the opening cysteine and the closing phenylalanine or tryptophan. Each record gives: CDR3 DNA, CDR3 protein, J gene, V gene, D gene, CDR3 length, clone size. D genes are given only for firm matches. A clone size is listed for some rows: how often the clone was seen (once, few, many), or a class if it is expanded.

CDR3 DNA: TGTGCCAGCAGTTTAACGGGACAGGGGAACACTGAAGCTTTCTTT
CDR3 protein: CASSLTGQGNTEAFF
J gene: TRBJ1-1
V gene: TRBV27
D gene: TRBD1
CDR3 length: 15
clone size: NA

CDR3 DNA: TGTGCCAGCAGTGACAGGCCGTATGGCTACACCTTC
CDR3 protein: CASSDRPYGYTF
J gene: TRBJ1-2
V gene: TRBV25-1
D gene: NA
CDR3 length: 12
clone size: NA

CDR3 DNA: TGTGCCAGCAGCCAATCATCTCAGGGAGGCACCGGGGAGCTGTTTTTT
CDR3 protein: CASSQSSQGGTGELFF
J gene: TRBJ2-2
V gene: TRBV11-2
D gene: NA
CDR3 length: 16
clone size: NA

CDR3 DNA: TGTGCCAGCAGCCAAGAAACGGGACAAGATATGGGCTACACCTTC
CDR3 protein: CASSQETGQDMGYTF
J gene: TRBJ1-2
V gene: TRBV4-2
D gene: NA
CDR3 length: 15
clone size: once

CDR3 DNA: TGTGCCAGCAGTGGACAGGTGAACACTGAAGCTTTCTTT
CDR3 protein: CASSGQVNTEAFF
J gene: TRBJ1-1
V gene: TRBV2
D gene: NA
CDR3 length: 13
clone size: NA

CDR3 DNA: TGTGCCACCCGTGACCGGGACAGGGGGTACAATGAGCAGTTCTTC
CDR3 protein: CATRDRDRGYNEQFF
J gene: TRBJ2-1
V gene: TRBV27
D gene: TRBD1
CDR3 length: 15
clone size: once

CDR3 DNA: TGTGCCAGCAGCTTAGTGGAGGAAAAACTGTTTTTT
CDR3 protein: CASSLVEEKLFF
J gene: TRBJ1-4
V gene: TRBV7-8
D gene: NA
CDR3 length: 12
clone size: NA

CDR3 DNA: TGTGCCAGCAATCAGGCAGGTAGTTCCTACGAGCAGTACTTC
CDR3 protein: CASNQAGSSYEQYF
J gene: TRBJ2-7
V gene: TRBV28
D gene: NA
CDR3 length: 14
clone size: NA

CDR3 DNA: TGTGCCAGCTCACCAGCGGGGGGGCCATGGAATGAGCAGTTCTTC
CDR3 protein: CASSPAGGPWNEQFF
J gene: TRBJ2-1
V gene: TRBV18
D gene: TRBD2
CDR3 length: 15
clone size: NA

CDR3 DNA: TGTGCCAGTAGTTTCTCACTAGCGGGATACTACAATGAGCAGTTCTTC
CDR3 protein: CASSFSLAGYYNEQFF
J gene: TRBJ2-1
V gene: TRBV19
D gene: TRBD2
CDR3 length: 16
clone size: NA

CDR3 DNA: TGTGCCAGCAGTGATCATAGCGGGTACACCTACGAGCAGTACTTC
CDR3 protein: CASSDHSGYTYEQYF
J gene: TRBJ2-7
V gene: TRBV2
D gene: TRBD2
CDR3 length: 15
clone size: once

CDR3 DNA: TGCGCCAGCAGGGGACTAGCAGCTAGCACAGATACGCAGTATTTT
CDR3 protein: CASRGLAASTDTQYF
J gene: TRBJ2-3
V gene: TRBV10-2
D gene: TRBD2
CDR3 length: 15
clone size: NA

CDR3 DNA: TGTGCCAGCAGTCTATTGGGACTAGCGGTCACAGATACGCAGTATTTT
CDR3 protein: CASSLLGLAVTDTQYF
J gene: TRBJ2-3
V gene: TRBV28
D gene: TRBD2
CDR3 length: 16
clone size: NA

CDR3 DNA: TGTGCCAGCAGCTTATATCATGCCCTAACAGGGAGACAAGACGAGCAGTACTTC
CDR3 protein: CASSLYHALTGRQDEQYF
J gene: TRBJ2-7
V gene: TRBV11-2
D gene: NA
CDR3 length: 18
clone size: NA

CDR3 DNA: TGTGCCAGCATCCAGGGCAGCACTGAAGCTTTCTTT
CDR3 protein: CASIQGSTEAFF
J gene: TRBJ1-1
V gene: TRBV6-1
D gene: NA
CDR3 length: 12
clone size: NA

CDR3 DNA: TGTGCCAGCAGCCCAAGGACTAGCGGGGGACAAGAGACCCAGTACTTC
CDR3 protein: CASSPRTSGGQETQYF
J gene: TRBJ2-5
V gene: TRBV7-3
D gene: TRBD2
CDR3 length: 16
clone size: NA

CDR3 DNA: TGTGCCAGCAGTCACCCCCTAGGCCAGGGGTCCACCGGGGAGCTGTTTTTT
CDR3 protein: CASSHPLGQGSTGELFF
J gene: TRBJ2-2
V gene: TRBV2
D gene: NA
CDR3 length: 17
clone size: NA

CDR3 DNA: TGTGCCAGCAGCACCGTGGACCCCTGGGCGGGGGTGGATCCAGATACGCAGTATTTT
CDR3 protein: CASSTVDPWAGVDPDTQYF
J gene: TRBJ2-3
V gene: TRBV5-6
D gene: TRBD2
CDR3 length: 19
clone size: NA

CDR3 DNA: TGCGCCAGCAGCCAAGACAGATCTAACTATGGCTACACCTTC
CDR3 protein: CASSQDRSNYGYTF
J gene: TRBJ1-2
V gene: TRBV4-3
D gene: NA
CDR3 length: 14
clone size: NA

CDR3 DNA: TGTGCCAGCAGTTACGTCGGGGACTCTTCCAATGAGCAGTTCTTC
CDR3 protein: CASSYVGDSSNEQFF
J gene: TRBJ2-1
V gene: TRBV6-6
D gene: NA
CDR3 length: 15
clone size: NA

CDR3 DNA: TGTGCCAGTAGTATTGCGGGAGGTGGCTACACCTTC
CDR3 protein: CASSIAGGGYTF
J gene: TRBJ1-2
V gene: TRBV19
D gene: NA
CDR3 length: 12
clone size: NA

CDR3 DNA: TGTGCCAGCAGTTTGCCTAGCGGGGGCACTTACAATGAGCAGTTCTTC
CDR3 protein: CASSLPSGGTYNEQFF
J gene: TRBJ2-1
V gene: TRBV28
D gene: TRBD2
CDR3 length: 16
clone size: NA

CDR3 DNA: TGTGCCAGTGAGGCAGATACGCAGTATTTT
CDR3 protein: CASEADTQYF
J gene: TRBJ2-3
V gene: TRBV19
D gene: NA
CDR3 length: 10
clone size: few

CDR3 DNA: TGTGCCATCAGTGAGTCGGCATATTTGACTGGGGCCAACGTCCTGACTTTC
CDR3 protein: CAISESAYLTGANVLTF
J gene: TRBJ2-6
V gene: TRBV10-3
D gene: NA
CDR3 length: 17
clone size: NA

CDR3 DNA: TGTGCCAGCAGTTTCGCTCCCCTAAGGGGGGGCTACGAGCAGTACTTC
CDR3 protein: CASSFAPLRGGYEQYF
J gene: TRBJ2-7
V gene: TRBV27
D gene: NA
CDR3 length: 16
clone size: NA

CDR3 DNA: TGTGCCAGCAGCTTGGCCAGCGGGAGCTTCAATGAGCAGTTCTTC
CDR3 protein: CASSLASGSFNEQFF
J gene: TRBJ2-1
V gene: TRBV5-8
D gene: TRBD2
CDR3 length: 15
clone size: NA

CDR3 DNA: TGTGCCAGCAGTGGAAGACAGGGAGGCTACGAGCAGTACTTC
CDR3 protein: CASSGRQGGYEQYF
J gene: TRBJ2-7
V gene: TRBV2
D gene: NA
CDR3 length: 14
clone size: NA

CDR3 DNA: TGTGCCAGCAGCGGCCGGGACAGCCTTCGCGGGGAAAGTTACAATGAGCAGTTCTTC
CDR3 protein: CASSGRDSLRGESYNEQFF
J gene: TRBJ2-1
V gene: TRBV7-9
D gene: NA
CDR3 length: 19
clone size: once

CDR3 DNA: TGTGCCAGTAGTCACTTGGGACTAGCGCGGACAGATACGCAGTATTTT
CDR3 protein: CASSHLGLARTDTQYF
J gene: TRBJ2-3
V gene: TRBV19
D gene: TRBD2
CDR3 length: 16
clone size: few

CDR3 DNA: TGTGCCAGCAGTTTGCTGGGGGCGGAGGAGCTGTTTTTT
CDR3 protein: CASSLLGAEELFF
J gene: TRBJ2-2
V gene: TRBV27
D gene: NA
CDR3 length: 13
clone size: NA

CDR3 DNA: TGTGCCAGCAGCGTAGGGCCCGGGGAGCTGTTTTTT
CDR3 protein: CASSVGPGELFF
J gene: TRBJ2-2
V gene: TRBV9
D gene: NA
CDR3 length: 12
clone size: NA

CDR3 DNA: TGTGCCAGCAGTTTATTGGGGCTAGCGGGGGACAATGAGCAGTTCTTC
CDR3 protein: CASSLLGLAGDNEQFF
J gene: TRBJ2-1
V gene: TRBV27
D gene: TRBD2
CDR3 length: 16
clone size: NA